This TCR beta chain is drawn from a study of identical twins. This CDR3 is 15 amino acids long. Germline CDR1 LNHDA, CDR2 SQIVND (reference sequence). Trimming removed 5 bases from V and 0 bases from J; junction bases left unmatched: 6. Each CDR3 protein is one row after TCRdb ran MiXCR on the 5' RACE reads. This table holds 700,000 to 950,000 distinct CDR3 sequences, 9% to 15% found once. This sample was also put to use in a study of yellow fever vaccine responses in identical twins.

V usage is TRBV19 and J usage is TRBJ1-2; 7 bases line up with TRBD1. Sequenced: PBMCs. This clonotype originated in a woman between 18 and 29 years old in good health. The CDR3 DNA is TGTGCCAGTAGTCCGGACAGGCTTTCTAACTATGGCTACACCTTC. Protein sequence: CASSPDRLSNYGYTF.